This TCR beta chain came from a study of beta chain features in type 1 diabetes. Study results and limitations: In all four CD4+ subsets, TCRB CDR3 length was significantly, moderately reduced in type 1 diabetes.

Researchers reported sorting CD4+ naive, central memory, regulatory and stem cell-like memory cells via CD45RO/CCR7/CD25/CD127/CD95/CD27. Each sorted fraction was over 95% pure. TCRB transcripts that were expressed got sequenced, as all of the isolated RNA had been reverse transcribed. Libraries were prepared by immunoSEQ multiplex PCR; TCRdb keeps only in-frame clonotypes and omits some of them. The sample consists of hundreds of thousands of clones, 11% to 15% of them appearing once. V dropped 4 bases and J dropped 0; count of bases not matched to a gene: 13. Germline loops: CDR1 SGHRS, CDR2 YFSETQ. This CDR3 is 18 amino acids long. A note on this clone: Its antigen remains unknown.

Material for sequencing was naive CD4+ T cells from blood. The chain recombines TRBV5-1 with TRBJ2-1; 7 positions match TRBD2. This receptor was obtained from a man aged 18 to 29 with type 1 diabetes. The CDR3 nucleotides are TGCGCCAGCAGCACTAGGGGAGGGGCCCGGAACTCCTACAATGAGCAGTTCTTC. Its protein is CASSTRGGARNSYNEQFF.